Listed below are T cell receptor beta chains from one sample, sequenced in a study of cytomegalovirus exposure and HLA in healthy donors. Some clones are missing from TCRdb's copy, which holds only in-frame ones; the method was immunoSEQ multiplex PCR. The repertoire holds 150,000 to 200,000 clones, with roughly 74% as singletons. Sample: PBMCs. The receptors were gathered from a woman aged 40 to 55 in good health and CMV-seropositive. The CDR3 runs from the conserved cysteine through the conserved F or W. D genes are given only for firm matches. Clone size is stated in some rows and not others, as once, few, many or a class when expanded.

D gene	V gene	J gene	clone size	CDR3 protein	CDR3 DNA
TRBD1	TRBV4-2	TRBJ1-5	NA	CASSRDRHQPQHF	TGTGCCAGCAGCAGGGACAGACACCAGCCCCAGCATTTT
TRBD1	TRBV28	TRBJ2-1	NA	CASSLPGTGDRNEQFF	TGTGCCAGCAGTTTACCCGGGACAGGGGATAGAAATGAGCAGTTCTTC
NA	TRBV7-3	TRBJ2-3	NA	CASRPGYTDTQYF	TGTGCCAGCAGGCCGGGGTACACAGATACGCAGTATTTT
NA	TRBV7-9	TRBJ2-7	NA	CASSIPRGAQYF	TGTGCCAGCAGCATCCCCCGGGGGGCGCAGTACTTC
NA	TRBV5-4	TRBJ2-7	NA	CASSLTASRNYEQYF	TGTGCCAGCAGCTTGACGGCTAGCCGGAACTACGAGCAGTACTTC
NA	TRBV11-2	TRBJ2-1	NA	CASRFRRGGPLLYNEQFF	TGTGCCAGCAGATTTAGAAGGGGGGGTCCCCTCCTATACAATGAGCAGTTCTTC
TRBD1	TRBV6-1	TRBJ1-5	once	CASSRDRVGNQPQHF	TGTGCCAGCAGCCGGGACAGGGTTGGCAATCAGCCCCAGCATTTT
NA	TRBV30	TRBJ2-7	once	CAWSVGWEGGVEQYF	TGTGCCTGGAGTGTCGGGTGGGAGGGGGGGGTCGAGCAGTACTTC
TRBD2	TRBV4-3	TRBJ2-1	once	CASSQGAAAGVGNEQFF	TGCGCCAGCAGCCAAGGAGCTGCGGCGGGAGTTGGCAATGAGCAGTTCTTC
TRBD1	TRBV27	TRBJ1-6	NA	CASSHRQGGSPLHF	TGTGCCAGCAGTCACCGACAGGGTGGCTCACCCCTCCACTTT
NA	TRBV28	TRBJ2-7	NA	CASSSVGGNYFEQYF	TGTGCCAGCAGCTCTGTGGGGGGAAACTACTTCGAGCAGTACTTC
NA	TRBV30	TRBJ1-6	NA	CAWSTGSNSPLHF	TGTGCCTGGAGTACAGGGTCAAATTCACCCCTCCACTTT
TRBD2	TRBV4-1	TRBJ2-1	NA	CASSQVVAGIRGGEQFF	TGCGCCAGCAGCCAAGTGGTAGCGGGGATCCGGGGGGGTGAGCAGTTCTTC
TRBD1	TRBV6-1	TRBJ1-2	NA	CASLGQGANYGYTF	TGTGCCAGCTTAGGACAGGGGGCTAACTATGGCTACACCTTC
TRBD1	TRBV28	TRBJ2-7	once	CASRYRGLPYF	TGTGCCAGCAGATACAGGGGGTTACCGTACTTC
NA	TRBV27	TRBJ2-7	few	CASSTTGSYEQYF	TGTGCCAGCAGCACTACAGGTTCCTACGAGCAGTACTTC
TRBD2	TRBV19	TRBJ2-6	NA	CASSRTRDLGANVLTF	TGTGCCAGTAGCCGGACTAGGGATCTCGGGGCCAACGTCCTGACTTTC
NA	TRBV7-6	TRBJ1-5	NA	CASSLSRVSPQHF	TGTGCCAGCAGCTTAAGTCGGGTCTCGCCCCAGCATTTT
NA	TRBV27	TRBJ2-7	few	CASIDVRNPSAVYEQYF	TGTGCCAGCATAGATGTCCGTAACCCTAGCGCAGTCTACGAGCAGTACTTC
NA	TRBV4-3	TRBJ2-7	NA	CASSPTSGTYEQYF	TGCGCCAGCAGCCCCACCTCGGGGACCTACGAGCAGTACTTC
NA	TRBV2	TRBJ2-3	NA	CASSGGLAAFHTQYF	TGTGCCAGCAGTGGAGGGCTAGCTGCCTTTCATACGCAGTATTTT
NA	TRBV19	TRBJ1-2	NA	CASSISVSVIYGYTF	TGTGCCAGTAGTATATCCGTATCGGTAATCTATGGCTACACCTTC
TRBD1	TRBV11-2	TRBJ1-3	few	CASRRTGRGNTIYF	TGTGCCAGCAGGCGGACAGGAAGGGGAAACACCATATATTTT
TRBD2	TRBV7-9	TRBJ2-1	NA	CASSFLAGEHNEQFF	TGTGCCAGCAGCTTCTTAGCGGGAGAGCACAATGAGCAGTTCTTC
TRBD1	TRBV6-6	TRBJ1-1	few	CASSDRGANTEAFF	TGTGCCAGCAGTGACAGGGGAGCGAACACTGAAGCTTTCTTT
NA	TRBV11-2	TRBJ1-1	NA	CASSLGFLGATEAFF	TGTGCCAGCAGCTTAGGGTTCTTAGGGGCCACTGAAGCTTTCTTT
NA	TRBV7-2	TRBJ1-1	once	CASSLAGGHSEAFF	TGTGCCAGCAGCTTAGCGGGGGGGCATTCTGAAGCTTTCTTT
TRBD1	TRBV28	TRBJ1-3	NA	CASSRNLGQGGLLSGNTIYF	TGTGCCAGCAGCCGAAACCTCGGACAGGGAGGATTGCTCTCTGGAAACACCATATATTTT
NA	TRBV15	TRBJ2-6	once	CATRDGLFSGANVLTF	TGTGCCACCAGGGACGGACTCTTCTCTGGGGCCAACGTCCTGACTTTC
TRBD2	TRBV29-1	TRBJ2-6	few	CSVASGRSFGANVLTF	TGCAGCGTCGCTAGCGGGAGGTCGTTCGGGGCCAACGTCCTGACTTTC
TRBD1	TRBV9	TRBJ2-7	NA	CASSGGQGAIREQYF	TGTGCCAGCAGTGGTGGACAGGGGGCTATTAGGGAGCAGTACTTC
TRBD1	TRBV18	TRBJ1-2	NA	CASSPLLAGGLNGYTF	TGTGCCAGCTCACCACTGCTGGCAGGGGGCCTAAATGGCTACACCTTC
TRBD1	TRBV19	TRBJ2-7	once	CASSIGTEIYEQYF	TGTGCCAGTAGTATTGGGACAGAAATTTACGAGCAGTACTTC
NA	TRBV27	TRBJ1-3	NA	CASSPRTARNTIYF	TGTGCCAGCAGTCCCAGGACAGCTAGAAACACCATATATTTT
NA	TRBV6-1	TRBJ1-5	NA	CASTEASNQPQHF	TGTGCCAGCACGGAGGCCAGCAATCAGCCCCAGCATTTT
NA	TRBV6-6	TRBJ1-5	NA	CASSPYLEPQHF	TGTGCCAGCAGTCCCTATCTGGAGCCCCAGCATTTT
NA	TRBV9	TRBJ2-1	few	CASSVAGHTGIGYEQFF	TGTGCCAGCAGCGTAGCCGGACACACAGGGATAGGATACGAGCAGTTCTTC
NA	TRBV13	TRBJ2-7	once	CASSLGNRTYEQYF	TGTGCCAGCAGCTTAGGGAACAGAACCTACGAGCAGTACTTC
NA	TRBV2	TRBJ1-1	NA	CATGEDLNTEAFF	TGTGCCACGGGGGAGGACCTTAACACTGAAGCTTTCTTT
NA	TRBV25-1	TRBJ1-2	NA	CASSGSGDWGYTF	TGTGCCAGCAGTGGGTCAGGGGATTGGGGCTACACCTTC
NA	TRBV5-1	TRBJ2-2	NA	CASSPVGWDSGVAPTGELFF	TGCGCCAGCAGCCCGGTGGGGTGGGACTCAGGTGTGGCGCCCACCGGGGAGCTGTTTTTT
NA	TRBV7-3	TRBJ2-3	NA	CASSGGTETDTQYF	TGTGCCAGCAGCGGCGGGACAGAAACAGATACGCAGTATTTT
NA	TRBV7-6	TRBJ2-2	NA	CASSQFPEGNTGELFF	TGTGCCAGCAGCCAATTCCCGGAGGGCAACACCGGGGAGCTGTTTTTT
TRBD2	TRBV7-8	TRBJ2-1	once	CASSLGLLAGEENEQFF	TGTGCCAGCAGCTTAGGCCTACTAGCGGGGGAAGAGAATGAGCAGTTCTTC
NA	TRBV28	TRBJ1-2	once	CASRYSSADYGYTF	TGTGCCAGCAGATACTCCTCAGCGGACTATGGCTACACCTTC
NA	TRBV19	TRBJ2-7	NA	CASSIQAGARYEQYF	TGTGCCAGTAGTATTCAGGCGGGGGCCCGCTACGAGCAGTACTTC
TRBD2	TRBV7-3	TRBJ2-7	NA	CASSLTGGGNYEQYF	TGTGCCAGCAGCTTAACCGGGGGAGGGAATTACGAGCAGTACTTC
TRBD2	TRBV28	TRBJ2-1	NA	CASSLPLAGYNEQFF	TGTGCCAGCAGTTTACCCCTAGCGGGGTACAATGAGCAGTTCTTC
TRBD2	TRBV28	TRBJ2-2	NA	CASTLAANTGELFF	TGTGCCAGCACCCTAGCGGCGAACACCGGGGAGCTGTTTTTT
NA	TRBV20-1	TRBJ2-3	NA	CSAGLTDTQYF	TGCAGTGCTGGCCTCACAGATACGCAGTATTTT